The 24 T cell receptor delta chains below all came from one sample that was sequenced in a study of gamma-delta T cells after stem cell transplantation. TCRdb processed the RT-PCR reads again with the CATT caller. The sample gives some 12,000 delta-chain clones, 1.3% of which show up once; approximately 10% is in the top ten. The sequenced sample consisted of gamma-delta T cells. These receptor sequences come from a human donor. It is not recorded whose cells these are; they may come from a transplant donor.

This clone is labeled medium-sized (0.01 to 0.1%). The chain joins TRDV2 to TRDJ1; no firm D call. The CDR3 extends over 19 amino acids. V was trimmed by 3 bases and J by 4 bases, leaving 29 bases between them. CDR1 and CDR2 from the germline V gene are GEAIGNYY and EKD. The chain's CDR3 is CACDPLLPEGQEHSDKLIF. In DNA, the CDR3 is TGTGCCTGTGACCCACTACTACCTGAGGGGCAAGAACACAGCGATAAACTCATCTTT.

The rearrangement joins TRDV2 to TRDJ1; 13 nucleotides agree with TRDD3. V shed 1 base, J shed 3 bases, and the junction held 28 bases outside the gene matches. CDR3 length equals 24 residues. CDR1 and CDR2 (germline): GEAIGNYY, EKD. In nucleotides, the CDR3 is TGTGCCTGTGACACGCTTAGCCTTCCTACGGTACTGGGGGATACGCGTAATCGCGCCGATAAACTCATCTTT. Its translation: CACDTLSLPTVLGDTRNRADKLIF.

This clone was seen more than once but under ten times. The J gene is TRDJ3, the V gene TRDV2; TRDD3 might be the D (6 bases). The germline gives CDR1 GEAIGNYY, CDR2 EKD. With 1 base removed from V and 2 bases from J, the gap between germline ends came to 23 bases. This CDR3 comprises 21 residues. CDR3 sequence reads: CACDTVGDGGFSPWDTRQMFF. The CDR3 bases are TGTGCCTGTGACACGGTAGGAGATGGGGGTTTCAGCCCCTGGGACACCCGACAGATGTTTTTC.

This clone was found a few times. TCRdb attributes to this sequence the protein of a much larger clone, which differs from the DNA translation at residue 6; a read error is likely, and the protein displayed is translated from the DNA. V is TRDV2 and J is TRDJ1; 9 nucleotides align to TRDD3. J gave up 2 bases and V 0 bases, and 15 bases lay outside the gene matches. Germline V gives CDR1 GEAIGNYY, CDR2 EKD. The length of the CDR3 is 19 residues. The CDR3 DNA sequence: TGTGCCTGTGACACCGTACTTCGGACTGGGGGAAAGGGGACCGATAAACTCATCTTT. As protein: CACDTVLRTGGKGTDKLIF.

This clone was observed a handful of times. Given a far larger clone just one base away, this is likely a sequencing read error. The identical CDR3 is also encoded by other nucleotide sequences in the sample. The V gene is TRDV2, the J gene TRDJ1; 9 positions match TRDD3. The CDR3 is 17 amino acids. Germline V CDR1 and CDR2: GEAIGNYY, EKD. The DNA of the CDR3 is TGTGCCTGTGACACTTTTCCAACTGGGGGACACACCGATAAGCTCATCTTT. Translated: CACDTFPTGGHTDKLIF.

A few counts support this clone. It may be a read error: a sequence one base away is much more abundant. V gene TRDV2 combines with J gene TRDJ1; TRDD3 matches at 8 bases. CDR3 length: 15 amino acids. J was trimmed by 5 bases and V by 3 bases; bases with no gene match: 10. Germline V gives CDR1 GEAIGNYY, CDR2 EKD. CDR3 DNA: TGTGCCTGTGACCCCCTTTCGGGGGATATGGATAAACTCATCTTT. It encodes CACDPLSGDMDKLIF.

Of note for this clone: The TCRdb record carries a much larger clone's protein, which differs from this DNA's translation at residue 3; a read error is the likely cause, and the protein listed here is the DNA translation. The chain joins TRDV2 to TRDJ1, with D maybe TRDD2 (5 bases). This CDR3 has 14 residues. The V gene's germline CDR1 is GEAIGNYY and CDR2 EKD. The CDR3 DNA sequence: TGTGCCCGTGACACCGTCCTATACACCGATAAACTCATCTTT. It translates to CARDTVLYTDKLIF.

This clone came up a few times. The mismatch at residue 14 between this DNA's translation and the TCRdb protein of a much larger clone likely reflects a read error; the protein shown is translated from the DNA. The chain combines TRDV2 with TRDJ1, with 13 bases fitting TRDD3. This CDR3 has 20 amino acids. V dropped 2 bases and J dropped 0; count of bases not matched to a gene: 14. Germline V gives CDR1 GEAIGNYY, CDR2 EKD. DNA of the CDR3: TGTGCCTGTGACAGAGTGGGTACTGGGGGATACGCTATGCACACCGATAAACTCATCTTT. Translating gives CACDRVGTGGYAMHTDKLIF.

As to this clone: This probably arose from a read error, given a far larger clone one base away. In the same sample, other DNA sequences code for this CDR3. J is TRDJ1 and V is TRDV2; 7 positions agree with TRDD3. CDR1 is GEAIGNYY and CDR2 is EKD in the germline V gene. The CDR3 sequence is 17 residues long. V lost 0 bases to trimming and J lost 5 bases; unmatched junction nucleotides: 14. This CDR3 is CACDTVLGIGVTDKLIF. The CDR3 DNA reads TGTGCCTGTGACACCGTACTGGGGATTGGGGTCACTGATAAACTCATCTTT.

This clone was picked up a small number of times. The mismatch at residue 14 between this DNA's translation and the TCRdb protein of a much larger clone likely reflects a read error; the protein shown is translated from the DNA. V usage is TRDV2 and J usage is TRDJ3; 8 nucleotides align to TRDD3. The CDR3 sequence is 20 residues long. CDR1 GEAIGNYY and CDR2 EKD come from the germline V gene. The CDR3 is CACDTSWGSGSSWGTRQMFF. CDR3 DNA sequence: TGTGCCTGTGACACGTCCTGGGGGAGCGGAAGCTCCTGGGGCACCCGACAGATGTTTTTC.

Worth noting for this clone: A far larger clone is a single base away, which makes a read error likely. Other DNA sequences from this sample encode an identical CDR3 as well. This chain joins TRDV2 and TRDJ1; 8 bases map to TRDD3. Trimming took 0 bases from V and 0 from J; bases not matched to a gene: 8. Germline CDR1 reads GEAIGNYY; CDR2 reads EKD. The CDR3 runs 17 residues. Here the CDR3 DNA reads TGTGCCTGTGACACCGTGGGTACTGGGGGTTACACCGATAAACTCATCTTT. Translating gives CACDTVGTGGYTDKLIF.

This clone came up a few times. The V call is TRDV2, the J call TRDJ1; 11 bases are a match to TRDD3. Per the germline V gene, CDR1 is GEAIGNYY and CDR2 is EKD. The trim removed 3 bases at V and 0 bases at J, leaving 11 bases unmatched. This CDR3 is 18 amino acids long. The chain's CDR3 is CACDPVLGDRTHTDKLIF. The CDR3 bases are TGTGCCTGTGACCCAGTACTGGGGGATAGGACCCACACCGATAAACTCATCTTT.

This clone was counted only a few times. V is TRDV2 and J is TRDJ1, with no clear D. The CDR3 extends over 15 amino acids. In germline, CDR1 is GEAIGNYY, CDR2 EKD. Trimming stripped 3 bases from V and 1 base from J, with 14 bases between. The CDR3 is CACDAVGGSTDKLIF. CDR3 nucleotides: TGTGCCTGTGACGCCGTGGGAGGTTCCACCGATAAACTCATCTTT.

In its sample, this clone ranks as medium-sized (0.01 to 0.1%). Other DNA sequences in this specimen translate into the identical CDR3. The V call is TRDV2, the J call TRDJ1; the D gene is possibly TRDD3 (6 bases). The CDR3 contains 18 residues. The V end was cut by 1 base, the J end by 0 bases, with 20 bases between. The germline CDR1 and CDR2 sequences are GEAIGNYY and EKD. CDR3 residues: CACDTIDGGGRYTDKLIF. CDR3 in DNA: TGTGCCTGTGACACAATTGACGGGGGAGGTCGGTACACCGATAAACTCATCTTT.

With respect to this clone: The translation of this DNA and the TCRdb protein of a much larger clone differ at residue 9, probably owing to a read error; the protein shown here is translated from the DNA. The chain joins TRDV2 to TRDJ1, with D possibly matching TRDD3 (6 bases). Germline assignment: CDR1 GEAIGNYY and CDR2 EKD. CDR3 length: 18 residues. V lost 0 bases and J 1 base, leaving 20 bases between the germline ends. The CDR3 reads CACDTLLGRYAATDKLIF. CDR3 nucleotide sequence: TGTGCCTGTGACACCCTCCTTGGGAGATACGCGGCCACCGATAAACTCATCTTT.

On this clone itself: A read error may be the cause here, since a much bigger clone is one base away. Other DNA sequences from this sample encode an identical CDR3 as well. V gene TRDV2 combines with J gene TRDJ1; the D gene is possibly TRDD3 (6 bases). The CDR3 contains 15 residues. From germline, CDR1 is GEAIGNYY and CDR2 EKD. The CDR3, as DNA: TGTGCCTGCGACACTGTTGGGGGGTACACCGATAAACTCATCTTT. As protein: CACDTVGGYTDKLIF.

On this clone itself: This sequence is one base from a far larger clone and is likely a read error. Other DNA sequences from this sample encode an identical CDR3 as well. CDR3 sequence reads: CACDTVGWGIRDQHYTDKLIF. The CDR3 DNA reads TGTGCCTGTGACACTGTGGGCTGGGGGATACGTGATCAGCATTACACCGATAAACTCATCTTT. V usage is TRDV2 and J usage is TRDJ1; TRDD3 agrees at 12 bases. The CDR3 runs 21 residues. Looked up from germline, CDR1 is GEAIGNYY and CDR2 is EKD. V shed 1 base and J 0 bases; nucleotides not matched to a gene: 17.

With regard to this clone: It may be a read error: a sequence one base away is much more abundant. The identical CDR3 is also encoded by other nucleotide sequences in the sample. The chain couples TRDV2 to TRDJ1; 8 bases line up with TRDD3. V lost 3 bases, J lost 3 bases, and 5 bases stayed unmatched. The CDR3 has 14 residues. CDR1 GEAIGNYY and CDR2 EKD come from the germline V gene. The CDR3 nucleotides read TGTGCCTGTGACCCTCTTGGGGGATCCGATAAACTCATCTTT. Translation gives CACDPLGGSDKLIF.

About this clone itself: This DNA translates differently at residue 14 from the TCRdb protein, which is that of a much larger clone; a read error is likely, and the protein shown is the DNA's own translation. CDR3 sequence: CACDTGALGGSSWGTRQMFF. The CDR3 DNA sequence: TGTGCCTGTGACACCGGGGCTCTTGGGGGGAGCTCCTGGGGCACCCGACAGATGTTTTTC. The V and J genes are TRDV2 and TRDJ3; perhaps TRDD3 as D (6 bases). The CDR3 totals 20 residues. The germline gives CDR1 GEAIGNYY, CDR2 EKD.

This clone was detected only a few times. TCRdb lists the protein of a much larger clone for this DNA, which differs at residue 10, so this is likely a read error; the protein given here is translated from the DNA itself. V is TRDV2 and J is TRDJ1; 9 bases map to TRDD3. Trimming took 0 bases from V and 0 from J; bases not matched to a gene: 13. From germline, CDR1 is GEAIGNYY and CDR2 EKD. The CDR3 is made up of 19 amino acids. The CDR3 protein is CACDTVLGDARPYTDKLIF. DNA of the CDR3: TGTGCCTGTGACACCGTGCTGGGGGATGCACGGCCTTACACCGATAAACTCATCTTT.

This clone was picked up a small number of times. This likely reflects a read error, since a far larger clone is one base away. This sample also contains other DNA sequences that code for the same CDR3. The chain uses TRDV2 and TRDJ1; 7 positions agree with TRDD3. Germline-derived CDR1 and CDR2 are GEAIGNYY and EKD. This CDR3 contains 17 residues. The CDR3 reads CACDTVQSGGPTDKLIF. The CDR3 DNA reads TGTGCCTGTGACACCGTGCAATCTGGGGGTCCCACCGATAAACTCATCTTC.

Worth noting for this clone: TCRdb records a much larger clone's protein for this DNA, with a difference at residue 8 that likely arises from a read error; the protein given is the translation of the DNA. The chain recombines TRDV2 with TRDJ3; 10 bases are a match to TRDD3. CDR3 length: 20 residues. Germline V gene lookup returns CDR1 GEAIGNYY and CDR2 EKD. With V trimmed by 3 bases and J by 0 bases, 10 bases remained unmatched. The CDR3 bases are TGTGCCTGTGACCGCATACTGGGGGATCCCAGCTCCTGGGACACCCGACAGATGTTTTTC. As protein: CACDRILGDPSSWDTRQMFF.

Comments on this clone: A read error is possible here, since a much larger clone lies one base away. The CDR3 DNA reads TGTGCCTGTGGCCCCACCTTCTTTCCGGGCCTGGGGGATGGTAGCACCGATAAACTCATCTTT. It codes for CACGPTFFPGLGDGSTDKLIF. The genes are TRDV2 and TRDJ1, with 9 bases aligning to TRDD3. Germline V gives CDR1 GEAIGNYY, CDR2 EKD. V was clipped by 5 bases and J by 1 base; unmatched bases: 25. The CDR3 extends over 21 amino acids.

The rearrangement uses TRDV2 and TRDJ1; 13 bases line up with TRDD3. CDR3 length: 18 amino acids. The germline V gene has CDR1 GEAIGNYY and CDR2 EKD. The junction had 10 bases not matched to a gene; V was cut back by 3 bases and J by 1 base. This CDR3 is CACDPILGDTGSTDKLIF. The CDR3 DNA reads TGTGCCTGTGACCCTATACTGGGGGATACGGGGAGCACCGATAAACTCATCTTT.